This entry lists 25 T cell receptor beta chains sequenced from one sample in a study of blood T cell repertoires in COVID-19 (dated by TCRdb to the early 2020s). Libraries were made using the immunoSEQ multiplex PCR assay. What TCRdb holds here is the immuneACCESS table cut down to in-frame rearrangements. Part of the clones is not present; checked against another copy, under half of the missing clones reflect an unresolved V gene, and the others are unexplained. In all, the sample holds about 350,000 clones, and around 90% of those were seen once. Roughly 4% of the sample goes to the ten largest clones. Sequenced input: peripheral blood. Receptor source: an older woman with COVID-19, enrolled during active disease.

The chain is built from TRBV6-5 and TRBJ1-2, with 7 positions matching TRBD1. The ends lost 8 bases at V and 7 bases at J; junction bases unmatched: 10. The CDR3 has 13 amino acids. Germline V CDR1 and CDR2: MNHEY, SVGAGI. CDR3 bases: TGTGCCAGCCGAGGGAGAGGGGGCTTTGGCTACACCTTC. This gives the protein CASRGRGGFGYTF.

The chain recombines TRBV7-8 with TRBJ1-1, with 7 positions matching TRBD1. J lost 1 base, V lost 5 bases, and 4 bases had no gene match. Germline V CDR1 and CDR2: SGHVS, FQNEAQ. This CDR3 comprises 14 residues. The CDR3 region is CASSPGGKNTEAFF. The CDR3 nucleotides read TGTGCCAGCAGCCCAGGGGGGAAGAACACTGAAGCTTTCTTT. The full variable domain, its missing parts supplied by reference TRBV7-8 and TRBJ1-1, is GAGVSQSPRYKVAKRGQDVALRCDPISGHVSLFWYQQALGQGPEFLTYFQNEAQLDKSGLPSDRFFAERPEGSVSTLKIQRTQQEDSAVYLCASSPGGKNTEAFFGQGTRLTVV.

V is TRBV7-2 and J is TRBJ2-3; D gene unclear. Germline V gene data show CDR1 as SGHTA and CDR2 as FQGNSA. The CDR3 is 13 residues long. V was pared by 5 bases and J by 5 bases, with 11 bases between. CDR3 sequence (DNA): TGTGCCAGCAGCCCCGGGTCGGGAGATACGCAGTATTTT. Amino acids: CASSPGSGDTQYF.

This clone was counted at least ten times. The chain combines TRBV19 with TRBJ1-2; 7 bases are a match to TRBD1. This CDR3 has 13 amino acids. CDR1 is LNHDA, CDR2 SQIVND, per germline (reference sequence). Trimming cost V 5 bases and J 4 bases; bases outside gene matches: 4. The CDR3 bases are TGTGCCAGTAGTGAACAGGGGAGCTATGGCTACACCTTC. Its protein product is CASSEQGSYGYTF.

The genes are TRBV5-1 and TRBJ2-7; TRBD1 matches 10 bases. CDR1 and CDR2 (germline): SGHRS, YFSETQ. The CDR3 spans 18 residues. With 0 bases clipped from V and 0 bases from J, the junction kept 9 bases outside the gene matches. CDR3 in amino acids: CASSLAPLGQGNSYEQYF. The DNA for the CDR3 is TGCGCCAGCAGCTTGGCACCCTTGGGACAGGGGAACTCCTACGAGCAGTACTTC.

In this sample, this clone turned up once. CDR3 sequence: CASSLAGEVSYNEQFF. CDR3 DNA: TGTGCCAGCAGCCTAGCGGGGGAGGTGTCCTACAATGAGCAGTTCTTC. The V and J genes are TRBV3-1 (or the pseudogene TRBV3-2) and TRBJ2-1; TRBD2 agrees at 9 bases. Germline V lookup: CDR1 LGHDT, CDR2 YNNKEL (reference sequence). This CDR3 region has 16 residues. Trimming took 4 bases from V and 1 from J; bases not matched to a gene: 5.

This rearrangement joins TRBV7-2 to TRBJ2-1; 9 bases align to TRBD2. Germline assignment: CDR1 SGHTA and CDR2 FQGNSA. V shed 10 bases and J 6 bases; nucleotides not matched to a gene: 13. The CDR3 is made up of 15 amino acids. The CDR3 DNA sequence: TGTGCCACTGGAGTTTTTGCGGGGGGGCCCAATGAGCAGTTCTTC. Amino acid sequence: CATGVFAGGPNEQFF.

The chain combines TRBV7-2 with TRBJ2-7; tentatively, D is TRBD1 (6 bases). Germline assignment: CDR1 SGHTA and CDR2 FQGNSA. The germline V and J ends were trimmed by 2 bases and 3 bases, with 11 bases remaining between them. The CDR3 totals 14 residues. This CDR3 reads CASSLRDKIYEQYF. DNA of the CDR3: TGTGCCAGCAGCTTACGGGACAAAATCTACGAGCAGTACTTC.

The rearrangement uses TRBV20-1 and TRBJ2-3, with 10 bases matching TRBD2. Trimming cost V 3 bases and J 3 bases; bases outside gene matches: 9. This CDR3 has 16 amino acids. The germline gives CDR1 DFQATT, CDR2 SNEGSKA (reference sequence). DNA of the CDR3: TGCAGTGCTAGTTATTCTAGCGGGGGTTTGACAGATACGCAGTATTTT. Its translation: CSASYSSGGLTDTQYF.

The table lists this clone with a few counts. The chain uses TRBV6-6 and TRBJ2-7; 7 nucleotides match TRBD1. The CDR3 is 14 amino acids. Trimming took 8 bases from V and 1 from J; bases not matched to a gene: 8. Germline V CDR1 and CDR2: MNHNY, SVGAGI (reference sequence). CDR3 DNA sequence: TGTGCCAGCCACTTCCGGGACAGTTCCTACGAGCAGTACTTC. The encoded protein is CASHFRDSSYEQYF.

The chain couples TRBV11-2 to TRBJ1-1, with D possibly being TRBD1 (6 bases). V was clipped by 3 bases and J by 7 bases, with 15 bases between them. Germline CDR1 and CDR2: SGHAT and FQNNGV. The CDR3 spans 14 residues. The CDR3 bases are TGTGCCAGCAGCTTTTTCGGACAGACGGATGAAGCTTTCTTT. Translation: CASSFFGQTDEAFF.

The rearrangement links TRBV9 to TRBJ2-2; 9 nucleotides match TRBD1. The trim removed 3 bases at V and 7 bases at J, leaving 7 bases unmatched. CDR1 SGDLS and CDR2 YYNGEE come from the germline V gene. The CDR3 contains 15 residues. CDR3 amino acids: CASSDRTGVGGELFF. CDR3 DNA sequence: TGTGCCAGCAGCGACAGGACAGGGGTTGGCGGGGAGCTGTTTTTT.

The CDR3, as DNA: TGTGCCAGCAGTTTTCAACGGTCGAACACCGGGGAGCTGTTTTTT. This codes for CASSFQRSNTGELFF. The chain has TRBV27 and TRBJ2-2; D not resolved. V was shortened by 3 bases and J by 0 bases, with 8 bases between the two germline ends. The CDR3 runs 15 residues. Per the germline V gene, CDR1 is MNHEY and CDR2 is SMNVEV (reference sequence).

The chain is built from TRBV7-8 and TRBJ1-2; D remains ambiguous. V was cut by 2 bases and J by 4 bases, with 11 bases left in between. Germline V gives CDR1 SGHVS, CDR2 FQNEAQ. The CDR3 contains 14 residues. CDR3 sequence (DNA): TGTGCCAGCAGCTTAAGAGGGAGCGGCTATGGCTACACCTTC. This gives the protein CASSLRGSGYGYTF.

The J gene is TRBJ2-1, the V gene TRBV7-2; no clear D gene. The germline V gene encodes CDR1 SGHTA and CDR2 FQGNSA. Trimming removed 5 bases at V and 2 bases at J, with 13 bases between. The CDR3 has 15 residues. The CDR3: CASSTQVSTYNEQFF. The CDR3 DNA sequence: TGTGCCAGCAGCACCCAGGTGTCCACCTACAATGAGCAGTTCTTC.

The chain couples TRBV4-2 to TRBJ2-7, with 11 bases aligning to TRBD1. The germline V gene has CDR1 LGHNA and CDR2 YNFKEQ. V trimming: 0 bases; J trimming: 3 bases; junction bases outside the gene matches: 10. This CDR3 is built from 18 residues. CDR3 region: CASSQDPRTGGLIYEQYF. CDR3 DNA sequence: TGTGCCAGCAGCCAAGATCCCAGGACAGGGGGCCTAATCTACGAGCAGTACTTC.

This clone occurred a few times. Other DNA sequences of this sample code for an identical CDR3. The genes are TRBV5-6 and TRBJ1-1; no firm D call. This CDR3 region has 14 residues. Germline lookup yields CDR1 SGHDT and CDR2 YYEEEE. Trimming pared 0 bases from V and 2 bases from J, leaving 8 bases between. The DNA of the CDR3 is TGTGCCAGCAGCTTGGCGGGTAGTAACACTGAAGCTTTCTTT. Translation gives CASSLAGSNTEAFF.

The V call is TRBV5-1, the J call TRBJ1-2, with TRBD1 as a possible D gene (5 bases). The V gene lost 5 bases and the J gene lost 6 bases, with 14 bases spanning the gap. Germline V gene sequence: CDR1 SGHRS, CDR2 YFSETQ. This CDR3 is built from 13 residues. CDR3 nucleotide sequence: TGCGCCAGCAGTTCTGGGGGGATGCATGGCTACACCTTC. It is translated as CASSSGGMHGYTF.

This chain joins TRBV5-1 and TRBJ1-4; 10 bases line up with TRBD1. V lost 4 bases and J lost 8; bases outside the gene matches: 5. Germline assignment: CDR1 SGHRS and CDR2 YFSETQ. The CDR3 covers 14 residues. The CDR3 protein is CASSRGTGVEKLFF. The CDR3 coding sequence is TGCGCCAGCAGCCGAGGGACAGGGGTAGAAAAACTGTTTTTT.

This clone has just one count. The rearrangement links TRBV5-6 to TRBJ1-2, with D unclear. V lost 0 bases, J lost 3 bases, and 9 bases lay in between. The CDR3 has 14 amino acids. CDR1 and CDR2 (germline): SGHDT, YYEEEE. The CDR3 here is CASSLAGIYYGYTF. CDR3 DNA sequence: TGTGCCAGCAGCTTGGCAGGAATCTACTATGGCTACACCTTC.

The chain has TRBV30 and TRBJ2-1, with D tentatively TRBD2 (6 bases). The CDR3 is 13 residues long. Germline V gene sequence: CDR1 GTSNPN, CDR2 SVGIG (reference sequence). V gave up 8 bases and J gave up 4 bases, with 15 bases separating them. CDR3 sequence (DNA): TGTGCCGGAGGGTGGGGCTCTTACAATGAGCAGTTCTTC. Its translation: CAGGWGSYNEQFF.

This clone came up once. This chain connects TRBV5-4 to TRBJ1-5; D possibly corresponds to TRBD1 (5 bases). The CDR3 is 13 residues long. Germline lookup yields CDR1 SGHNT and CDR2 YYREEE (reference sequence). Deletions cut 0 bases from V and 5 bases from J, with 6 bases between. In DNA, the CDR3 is TGTGCCAGCAGCTTGGGGGGGGATCAGCCCCAGCATTTT. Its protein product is CASSLGGDQPQHF.

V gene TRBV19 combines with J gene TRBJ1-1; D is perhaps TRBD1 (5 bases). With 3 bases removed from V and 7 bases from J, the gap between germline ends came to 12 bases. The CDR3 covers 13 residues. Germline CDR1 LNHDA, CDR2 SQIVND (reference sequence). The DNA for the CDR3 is TGTGCCAGTAGTATTAGAGGGAGGGGTGAAGCTTTCTTT. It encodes CASSIRGRGEAFF.

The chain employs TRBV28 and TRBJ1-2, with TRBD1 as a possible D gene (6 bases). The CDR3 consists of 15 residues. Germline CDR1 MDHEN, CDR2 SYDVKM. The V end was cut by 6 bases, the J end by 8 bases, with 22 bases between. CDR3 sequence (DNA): TGTGCCAGCAGATCTGGTGGGGGGGGCCTAAAAGGCTACACCTTC. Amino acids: CASRSGGGGLKGYTF.

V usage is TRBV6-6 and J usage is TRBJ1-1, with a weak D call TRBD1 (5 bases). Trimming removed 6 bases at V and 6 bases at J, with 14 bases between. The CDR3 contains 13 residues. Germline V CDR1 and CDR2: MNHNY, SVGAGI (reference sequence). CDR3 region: CASSTGGYAEAFF. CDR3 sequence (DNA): TGTGCCAGCAGCACCGGGGGATATGCTGAAGCTTTCTTT.